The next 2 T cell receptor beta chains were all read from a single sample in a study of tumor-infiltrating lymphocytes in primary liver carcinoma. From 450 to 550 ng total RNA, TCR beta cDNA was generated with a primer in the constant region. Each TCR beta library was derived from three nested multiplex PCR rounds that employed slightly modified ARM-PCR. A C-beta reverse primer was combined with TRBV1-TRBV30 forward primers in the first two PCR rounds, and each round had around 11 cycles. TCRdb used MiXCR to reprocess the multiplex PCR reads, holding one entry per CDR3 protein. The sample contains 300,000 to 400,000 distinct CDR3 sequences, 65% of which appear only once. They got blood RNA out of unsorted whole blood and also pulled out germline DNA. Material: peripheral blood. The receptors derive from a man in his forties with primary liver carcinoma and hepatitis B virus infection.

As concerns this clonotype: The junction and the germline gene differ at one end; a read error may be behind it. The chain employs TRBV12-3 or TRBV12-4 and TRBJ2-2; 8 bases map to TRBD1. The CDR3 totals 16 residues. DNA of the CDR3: TGTGCCAGCAGAAGGGACAGGAATCCGAAGACCGGGGAGCTGTTTTTT. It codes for CASRRDRNPKTGELFF.

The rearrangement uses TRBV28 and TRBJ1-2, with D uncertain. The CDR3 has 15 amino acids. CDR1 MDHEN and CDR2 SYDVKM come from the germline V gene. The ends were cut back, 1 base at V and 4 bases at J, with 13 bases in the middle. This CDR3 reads CASSLLTGPGYGYTF. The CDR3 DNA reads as TGTGCCAGCAGTTTATTAACTGGGCCAGGCTATGGCTACACCTTC.